This TCR beta chain came from a study of blood T cell repertoires in COVID-19. Overall study context: From the United States, Italy and Spain came samples of acute and convalescent COVID-19. PBMCs, B-cell-depleted T cells, or T cells provided the cDNA or gDNA that made up the material.

The data were produced by immunoSEQ multiplex PCR, yet TCRdb's version contains in-frame clones alone and is incomplete. The data hold 150,000 to 200,000 clones, with about 80% observed a single time. CDR1 is KGHSH, CDR2 LQKENI, per germline. The CDR3 runs to 14 residues. V gave up 3 bases and J gave up 3 bases; unmatched junction bases: 4. The clonotype comes from a woman of 80 years or more with acute or convalescent COVID-19. The sequenced sample was peripheral blood. The J gene is TRBJ2-5, the V gene TRBV18; 7 bases line up with TRBD1. The CDR3 region is CASSPRTGEETQYF. CDR3 DNA sequence: TGTGCCAGCTCACCGCGGACAGGTGAAGAGACCCAGTACTTC.